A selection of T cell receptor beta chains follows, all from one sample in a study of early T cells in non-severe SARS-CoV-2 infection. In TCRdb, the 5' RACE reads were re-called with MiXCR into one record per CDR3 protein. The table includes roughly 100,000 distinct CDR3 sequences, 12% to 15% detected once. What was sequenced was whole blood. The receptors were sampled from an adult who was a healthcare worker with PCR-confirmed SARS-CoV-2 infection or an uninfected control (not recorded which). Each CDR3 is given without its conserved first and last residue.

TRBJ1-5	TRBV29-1	SVVGDSNQPQH
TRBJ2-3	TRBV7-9	ASSLASGPSTDTQY
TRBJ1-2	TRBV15	ATSRGGADGYT
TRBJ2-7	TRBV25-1	ASSASSLGTYEQY
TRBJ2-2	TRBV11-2	ASSFQGDTGELF
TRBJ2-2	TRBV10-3	AISVGSTGELF
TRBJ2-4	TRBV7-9	ASRKGQGEWGKNIQY
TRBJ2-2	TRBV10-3	AAHSGRENTGELF
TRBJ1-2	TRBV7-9	ASSSENYGYT
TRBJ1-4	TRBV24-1	ATSSRRNEKLF
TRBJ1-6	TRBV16	ASSQGVHSPLH
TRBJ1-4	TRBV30	AWSRTAGGEKLF
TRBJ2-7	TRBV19	ASSPGGTYEQY
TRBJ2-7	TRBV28	ASNSNGGKY
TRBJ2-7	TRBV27	ASSGIGRYEQY
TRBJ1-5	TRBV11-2	ASSSNTNQPQH
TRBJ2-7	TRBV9	ASSVGDLAYEQY
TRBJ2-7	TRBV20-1	SARDGGSSYEQY
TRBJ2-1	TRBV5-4	ASSLGWDWGRAVGTYNEQF
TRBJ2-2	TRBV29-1	SVTGGTGELF
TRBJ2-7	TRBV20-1	SASMGGLSSYEQY
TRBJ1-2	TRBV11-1	ASSLQVRSGYT
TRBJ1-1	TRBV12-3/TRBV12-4	ASSLATDEAF
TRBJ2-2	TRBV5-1	ASSSTGVTGELF
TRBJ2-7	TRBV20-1	SARDSGQLMTYEQY
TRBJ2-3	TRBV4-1	ASSHPQGSGDTQY
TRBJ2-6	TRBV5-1	ASSLRAQGTSGANVLT
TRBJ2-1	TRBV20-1	SARWQGSYNEQF
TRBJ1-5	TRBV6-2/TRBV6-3	ASSYQVSNQPQH
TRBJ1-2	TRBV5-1	ASSLGYGGTGYT
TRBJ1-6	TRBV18	ASSLAQGLNSPLH
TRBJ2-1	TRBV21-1	ASSNFVPDRGDNEQF
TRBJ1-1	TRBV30	AWSSGRSEAF
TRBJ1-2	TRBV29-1	SVEDRANGYT
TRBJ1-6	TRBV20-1	SARVDRGYNSPLH
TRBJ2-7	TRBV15	ATSRDRYEQY
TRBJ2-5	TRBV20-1	SALRGLETQY
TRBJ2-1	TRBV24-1	ATSTIGTSGGYEQF